This TCR beta chain was sequenced in a study of blood T cell repertoires in COVID-19. Study-wide context: In each case, the material was cDNA or gDNA derived from T cells, B-cell-depleted T cells, or PBMCs.

The data were produced by immunoSEQ multiplex PCR, yet TCRdb's version contains in-frame clones alone and is incomplete. This table holds more than 450,000 clones, roughly nine tenths found once. This CDR3 has 14 amino acids. V lost 6 bases to trimming and J lost 2 bases; unmatched junction nucleotides: 5. The germline gives CDR1 ENHRY, CDR2 SYGVKD. The chain couples TRBV10-3 to TRBJ2-3, with 7 bases that match TRBD1. The sequence was collected from a woman in her late teens or twenties who had recovered from COVID-19. Sequencing was done on a sample of PBMCs or T cells enriched from blood (not recorded which). CDR3 bases: TGTGCCATCAGACCCGGGACAGACACAGATACGCAGTATTTT. It is translated as CAIRPGTDTDTQYF.